A single sample is the source of the 25 T cell receptor beta chains below, sequenced in a study of response to subunit inactivated influenza vaccine. TCRdb independently ran MiXCR on the RT-PCR reads; one entry per CDR3 protein. The top ten clones hold roughly 10% of a sample with a few hundred thousand distinct CDR3 sequences, around a fifth of them seen once. The material sequenced was PBMCs from blood, taken 21 months after vaccination. The receptors stem from a man between 50 and 69 years old who received an inactivated influenza vaccine.

The chain joins TRBV4-2 to TRBJ1-1; D unresolved. The length of the CDR3 is 14 residues. Germline V lookup: CDR1 LGHNA, CDR2 YNFKEQ. Trimming pared 0 bases from V and 1 base from J, leaving 6 bases between. The CDR3: CASSQERRNTEAFF. The CDR3 DNA reads as TGTGCCAGCAGCCAAGAACGGAGGAACACTGAAGCTTTCTTT.

The chain is built from TRBV5-4 and TRBJ1-2, with D perhaps TRBD1 (5 bases). V was clipped by 1 base and J by 4 bases, with 8 bases between them. This CDR3 region has 13 residues. CDR1 is SGHNT, CDR2 YYREEE, per germline (reference sequence). This chain's CDR3 is CASSLLGTYGYTF. CDR3 DNA: TGTGCCAGCAGCTTGCTAGGGACCTATGGCTACACCTTC.

The DNA of the CDR3 is TGTGCCAGCACCTCCTCTGGAAACACCATATATTTT. It specifies CASTSSGNTIYF. The chain combines TRBV9 with TRBJ1-3; D gene uncertain. Germline-derived CDR1 and CDR2 are SGDLS and YYNGEE. The CDR3 sequence is 12 residues long. The ends were cut back, 6 bases at V and 0 bases at J, with 4 bases in the middle.

The chain uses TRBV2 and TRBJ2-7; the D gene is possibly TRBD1 (5 bases). V dropped 8 bases and J dropped 4 bases, with 9 bases sitting between them. Germline V gene data show CDR1 as SNHLY and CDR2 as FYNNEI. The CDR3 has 11 residues. CDR3 in amino acids: CASRQTYEQYF. The CDR3 DNA follows: TGTGCCAGCCGACAGACTTACGAGCAGTACTTC.

The chain is built from TRBV4-2 and TRBJ1-1; D uncertain. Germline V gives CDR1 LGHNA, CDR2 YNFKEQ. The CDR3 extends over 12 amino acids. V was cut by 5 bases and J by 14 bases, with 18 bases left in between. CDR3 sequence (DNA): TGTGCCAGCAGCAAAGGAAACGGCGGCGTCTTCTTT. It encodes CASSKGNGGVFF.

This chain joins TRBV20-1 and TRBJ2-7, with 9 positions matching TRBD2. Per the germline V gene, CDR1 is DFQATT and CDR2 is SNEGSKA (reference sequence). CDR3 length: 16 residues. Trimming cost V 5 bases and J 4 bases; bases outside gene matches: 15. The CDR3 is CSAEKNSGGLTYEQYF. As DNA, the CDR3 is TGCAGTGCTGAAAAAAATAGCGGGGGCCTTACTTACGAGCAGTACTTC.

The chain combines TRBV7-3 with TRBJ2-1, with 14 bases aligning to TRBD2. Germline values: CDR1 SGHTA, CDR2 FQGTGA. CDR3 length equals 17 residues. V shed 5 bases, J shed 12 bases, and the junction held 15 bases outside the gene matches. CDR3 sequence: CASSPELGTSGSLRQFF. The CDR3 DNA reads as TGTGCCAGCAGCCCGGAACTAGGGACTAGCGGGAGTTTAAGGCAGTTCTTC.

This clonotype was seen only a few times. The CDR3 DNA follows: TGTGCCAGCAGCCAAGGGGAAGCAACTAATGAAAAACTGTTTTTT. Translation gives CASSQGEATNEKLFF. The chain recombines TRBV14 with TRBJ1-4; D gene uncertain. Germline assignment: CDR1 SGHDN and CDR2 FVKESK. Between the trimmed V and J ends, which lost 1 base and 0 bases, there was a span of 6 bases. The CDR3 loop spans 15 amino acids. Using reference TRBV14 and TRBJ1-4 for the parts outside the CDR3, the full variable domain is EAGVTQFPSHSVIEKGQTVTLRCDPISGHDNLYWYRRVMGKEIKFLLHFVKESKQDESGMPNNRFLAERTGGTYSTLKVQPAELEDSGVYFCASSQGEATNEKLFFGSGTQLSVL.

The J gene is TRBJ2-7, the V gene TRBV19; weak D call: TRBD2 (5 bases). Looked up from germline, CDR1 is LNHDA and CDR2 is SQIVND (reference sequence). The V gene lost 5 bases and the J gene lost 2 bases, with 13 bases spanning the gap. The CDR3 is 14 amino acids. Here the CDR3 DNA reads TGTGCCAGTAGTCCCCTTCGGACTCCCTACGAGCAGTACTTC. Its protein product is CASSPLRTPYEQYF.

This clonotype was seen only a few times. The chain employs TRBV12-3 or TRBV12-4 and TRBJ1-5; D might be TRBD1 (5 bases). V lost 1 base and J lost 4, with 11 bases in between. The CDR3 is 15 amino acids. As DNA, the CDR3 is TGTGCCAGCAGTTTAGTTTTGGGGCAGAATCAGCCCCAGCATTTT. Protein product: CASSLVLGQNQPQHF.

The rearrangement uses TRBV12-3 or TRBV12-4 and TRBJ2-4, with 10 bases lining up with TRBD1. The CDR3 spans 15 residues. V dropped 2 bases and J dropped 8; count of bases not matched to a gene: 6. CDR3 sequence reads: CASSLRDRGIDIQYF. DNA of the CDR3: TGTGCCAGCAGTTTACGGGACAGGGGTATCGACATTCAGTACTTC.

The V and J genes are TRBV12-3 or TRBV12-4 and TRBJ2-4; 10 bases map to TRBD1. J lost 7 bases, V lost 6 bases, and 6 bases had no gene match. The CDR3 has 14 amino acids. The CDR3 nucleotides are TGTGCCAGCAGCCCGGGACAGGGGATGAACATTCAGTACTTC. It specifies CASSPGQGMNIQYF.

There are a few counts of this clonotype. The chain has TRBV19 and TRBJ2-1; no firm D call. The CDR3 has 16 residues. V lost 1 base, J lost 0 bases, and 10 bases lay in between. Germline loops: CDR1 LNHDA, CDR2 SQIVND (reference sequence). The CDR3 is CASSIGSSSSYNEQFF. Written as DNA, the CDR3 is TGTGCCAGTAGTATAGGAAGCTCGAGCTCCTACAATGAGCAGTTCTTC.

This chain connects TRBV3-1 to TRBJ2-3, with 8 positions matching TRBD2. This CDR3 is built from 16 residues. CDR1 and CDR2 from the germline V gene are LGHDT and YNNKEL (reference sequence). V trimming: 4 bases; J trimming: 4 bases; junction bases outside the gene matches: 10. The CDR3 here is CASSLTTGGQADTQYF. CDR3 nucleotides: TGTGCCAGCAGCCTCACAACGGGGGGGCAGGCAGATACGCAGTATTTT.

The chain employs TRBV7-9 and TRBJ2-7; tentatively, D is TRBD2 (5 bases). Germline CDR1 is SEHNR and CDR2 is FQNEAQ (reference sequence). This CDR3 has 13 residues. Trimming left V 5 bases short and J 2 bases short, with 10 bases between. CDR3 region: CASSPGITYEQYF. The CDR3 DNA reads TGTGCCAGCAGCCCGGGGATAACCTACGAGCAGTACTTC.

CDR3 bases: TGTGCCAGCAGCTTAGACCAGGGAAGCCGTGAAAAACTGTTTTTT. This sequence encodes CASSLDQGSREKLFF. V gene TRBV7-3 combines with J gene TRBJ1-4, with a possible D match to TRBD1 (5 bases). The CDR3 length is 15 residues. Trimming removed 2 bases from V and 7 bases from J, with 14 bases in between. CDR1 SGHTA and CDR2 FQGTGA come from the germline V gene.

This clonotype was found a few times. The chain links TRBV20-1 to TRBJ1-2, with TRBD1 matching 9 bases. With 2 bases clipped from V and 7 bases from J, the junction kept 8 bases outside the gene matches. The CDR3 has 14 residues. The germline V gene has CDR1 DFQATT and CDR2 SNEGSKA (reference sequence). CDR3 region: CSARMAGTGLGYTF. CDR3 bases: TGCAGTGCTAGAATGGCCGGGACAGGGCTTGGCTACACCTTC.

This clonotype has at least ten counts. The rearrangement links TRBV28 to TRBJ1-2, with a possible D match to TRBD1 (5 bases). CDR1 and CDR2 from the germline V gene are MDHEN and SYDVKM. V was shortened by 3 bases and J by 4 bases, with 12 bases between the two germline ends. The CDR3 has 14 residues. CDR3 nucleotide sequence: TGTGCCAGCAGTTTTCCGGGGCCGGTCTATGGCTACACCTTC. Its translation: CASSFPGPVYGYTF.

This clonotype was seen more than once but under ten times. The J gene is TRBJ1-5, the V gene TRBV9; unclear D gene. The germline V and J ends were trimmed by 0 bases and 0 bases, with 4 bases remaining between them. Per germline, CDR1 SGDLS and CDR2 YYNGEE. CDR3 length: 14 residues. The CDR3 protein is CASSVGDSNQPQHF. The CDR3 nucleotides read TGTGCCAGCAGCGTAGGGGATAGCAATCAGCCCCAGCATTTT.

The CDR3 DNA sequence: TGTGCCAGCAGCCAAAACCTAGCGGGGGCCGGGGAGCTGTTTTTT. It specifies CASSQNLAGAGELFF. V gene TRBV3-1 combines with J gene TRBJ2-2; 10 bases match TRBD2. V lost 2 bases, J lost 6 bases, and 3 bases stayed unmatched. The germline gives CDR1 LGHDT, CDR2 YNNKEL (reference sequence). The CDR3 is made up of 15 amino acids.

V gene TRBV27 combines with J gene TRBJ2-7; 11 bases are shared with TRBD2. Germline V CDR1 and CDR2: MNHEY, SMNVEV (reference sequence). V trimming: 3 bases; J trimming: 4 bases; junction bases outside the gene matches: 8. This CDR3 contains 16 residues. The CDR3 region is CASSFNRLAGNYEQYF. CDR3 nucleotide sequence: TGTGCCAGCAGTTTCAATCGACTAGCGGGAAATTACGAGCAGTACTTC.

V gene TRBV20-1 combines with J gene TRBJ1-6; possible D gene TRBD1, 5 bases. Germline CDR1 and CDR2: DFQATT and SNEGSKA (reference sequence). The CDR3 covers 14 residues. With 3 bases removed from V and 9 bases from J, the gap between germline ends came to 15 bases. The CDR3 coding sequence is TGCAGTGCTAGTGAGCGGACAAGAGCTTCACCCCTCCACTTT. It specifies CSASERTRASPLHF.

In this sample, this clonotype turned up many times. This chain connects TRBV21-1 to TRBJ1-6; TRBD1 is taken as the D call from the table, unchecked against the DNA. TRBV21-1 is assigned pseudogene status. The CDR3 extends over 19 amino acids. CDR3 bases: TGTGCCAGCAGCAAGCCAAGACAGGGACCGAGCTCCTATAATTCACCCCTCCACTTT. Protein product: CASSKPRQGPSSYNSPLHF.

This clonotype came up once. The chain carries TRBV30 and TRBJ2-4; no clear D gene. The CDR3 has 12 residues. V dropped 0 bases and J dropped 7 bases, with 7 bases sitting between them. Germline V gene lookup returns CDR1 GTSNPN and CDR2 SVGIG (reference sequence). CDR3 nucleotide sequence: TGTGCCTGGAGTGTACTGGGGAACATTCAGTACTTC. Amino acids: CAWSVLGNIQYF.

This chain uses TRBV30 with TRBJ1-2, with D perhaps matching TRBD1 (5 bases). The CDR3 has 12 amino acids. V lost 2 bases to trimming and J lost 8 bases, with 12 bases between them. CDR1 and CDR2 from the germline V gene are GTSNPN and SVGIG (reference sequence). CDR3 loop: CAWSRQSRGYTF. As DNA, the CDR3 is TGTGCCTGGAGTCGACAGTCCCGGGGCTACACCTTC. The whole variable domain, remainder taken from reference TRBV30 and TRBJ1-2, is SQTIHQWPATLVQPVGSPLSLECTVEGTSNPNLYWYRQAAGRGLQLLFYSVGIGQISSEVPQNLSASRPQDRQFILSSKKLLLSDSGFYLCAWSRQSRGYTFGSGTRLTVV.